This T cell receptor (beta chain) was identified during a study of identical twins. This clonotype was seen many times. TCRdb ran MiXCR on the 5' RACE reads and lists one entry per CDR3 protein. The repertoire holds over 600,000 distinct CDR3 sequences, with approximately 22% as singletons. Germline CDR1 DFQATT, CDR2 SNEGSKA (reference sequence). The CDR3 contains 16 residues. With V trimmed by 1 base and J by 3 bases, 7 bases remained unmatched. The data also belong to a second study, concerning T cells expressing NK-cell markers.

The chain couples TRBV20-1 to TRBJ2-2; TRBD2 aligns across 8 bases. Sequenced sample: PBMCs. The TCR was taken from a woman aged 18 to 35 in good health. In DNA form, the CDR3 reads TGCAGTGCTAGAGTCCGACGGGGGGGGGACACCGGGGAGCTGTTTTTT. Translation: CSARVRRGGDTGELFF.